This note documents a single T cell receptor (beta chain) sequence. The antigen remains undetermined. The length of the CDR3 is 12 residues. In germline, CDR1 is MNHNS, CDR2 SASEGT. V shed 3 bases and J shed 3 bases, with 6 bases lying between them. A second about 6 to 12 cycle PCR used barcoded and J-beta primers. Template switching added a 12-random-nucleotide identifier to every cDNA molecule. Via MiXCR, TCRdb re-called the 5' RACE reads, giving one row per CDR3 protein. The table records 1.5 million to 2 million distinct CDR3 sequences, just under 50% of them present only once. This record comes from a study of blood T cells in healthy people across ages. Study in general: For every two T cells, template switching captured about one barcoded beta molecule. Study findings and constraints: Donors of long life had a larger count of naive CD4+ cells and greater diversity than aged donors. Not knowing donor CMV status may have confounded expanded clonotype changes.

Sequenced sample: blood. V gene TRBV6-1 combines with J gene TRBJ2-7; D is uncertain. The source is a woman aged 35 to 49 in good health. Here the CDR3 DNA reads TGTGCCAGCAGTGAGGTTCTCTACGAGCAGTACTTC. Protein: CASSEVLYEQYF.